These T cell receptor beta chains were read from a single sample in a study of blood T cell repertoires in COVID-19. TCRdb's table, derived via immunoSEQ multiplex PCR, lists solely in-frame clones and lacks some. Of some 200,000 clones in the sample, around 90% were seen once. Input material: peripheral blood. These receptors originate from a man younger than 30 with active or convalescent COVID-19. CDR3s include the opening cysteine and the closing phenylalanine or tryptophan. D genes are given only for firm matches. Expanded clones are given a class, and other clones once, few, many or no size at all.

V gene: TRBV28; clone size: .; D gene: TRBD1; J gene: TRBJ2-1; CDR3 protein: CASSFEQGDWQFF; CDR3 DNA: TGTGCCAGCAGTTTCGAACAGGGGGATTGGCAGTTCTTC
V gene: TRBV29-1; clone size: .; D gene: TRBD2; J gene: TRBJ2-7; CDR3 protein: CSVEWASGRNEQYF; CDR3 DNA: TGCAGCGTTGAGTGGGCTAGCGGGAGAAACGAGCAGTACTTC
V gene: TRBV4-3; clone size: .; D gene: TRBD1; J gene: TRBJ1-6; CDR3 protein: CASSQSGGQGSPLHF; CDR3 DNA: TGCGCCAGCAGCCAATCAGGGGGCCAAGGTTCACCCCTCCACTTT
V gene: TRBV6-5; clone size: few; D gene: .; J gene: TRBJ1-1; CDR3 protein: CASTGWHTNTEAFF; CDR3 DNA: TGTGCCAGCACAGGTTGGCATACGAACACTGAAGCTTTCTTT
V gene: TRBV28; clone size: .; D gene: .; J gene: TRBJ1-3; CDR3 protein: CASGLWTTGNTIYF; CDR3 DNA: TGTGCCAGCGGACTATGGACAACTGGAAACACCATATATTTT
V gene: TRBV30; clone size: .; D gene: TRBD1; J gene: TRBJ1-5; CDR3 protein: CAWTRGQGVTQPQHF; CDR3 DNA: TGTGCCTGGACAAGGGGGCAGGGAGTCACTCAGCCCCAGCATTTT
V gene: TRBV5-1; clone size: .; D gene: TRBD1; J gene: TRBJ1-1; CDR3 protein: CASSSQQGAIEAFF; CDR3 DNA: TGCGCCAGCAGCTCCCAACAGGGGGCGATTGAAGCTTTCTTT
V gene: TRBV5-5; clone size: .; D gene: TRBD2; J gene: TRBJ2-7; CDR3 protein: CASGGLALNYEQYF; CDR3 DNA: TGTGCCAGTGGGGGACTAGCGTTGAACTACGAGCAGTACTTC
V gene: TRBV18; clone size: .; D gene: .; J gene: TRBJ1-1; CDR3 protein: CASSPQDPPLREAFF; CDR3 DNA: TGTGCCAGCTCACCCCAGGATCCCCCCCTCCGTGAAGCTTTCTTT
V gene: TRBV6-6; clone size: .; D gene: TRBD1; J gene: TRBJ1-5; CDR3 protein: CASNPDRAGNQPQHF; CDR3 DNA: TGTGCCAGCAATCCGGACAGGGCTGGCAATCAGCCCCAGCATTTT
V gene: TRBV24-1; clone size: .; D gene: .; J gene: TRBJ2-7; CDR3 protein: CATEEASYEQYF; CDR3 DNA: TGTGCTACCGAGGAGGCTTCCTACGAGCAGTACTTC
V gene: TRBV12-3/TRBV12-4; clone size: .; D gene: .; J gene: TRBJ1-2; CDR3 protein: CASSSWGHGGYTF; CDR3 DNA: TGTGCCAGCAGTTCTTGGGGACACGGCGGCTACACCTTC
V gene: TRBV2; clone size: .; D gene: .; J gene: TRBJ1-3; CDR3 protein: CASRVLRSRGSGNTIYF; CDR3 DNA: TGTGCCAGCAGAGTTTTACGTTCCAGAGGCTCTGGAAACACCATATATTTT
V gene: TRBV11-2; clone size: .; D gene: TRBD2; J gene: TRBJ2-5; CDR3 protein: CASSSQAGGAGETQYF; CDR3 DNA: TGTGCCAGCAGCTCTCAAGCGGGAGGGGCGGGAGAGACCCAGTACTTC
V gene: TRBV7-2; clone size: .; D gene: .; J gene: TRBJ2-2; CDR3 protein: CASSSVENTGELFF; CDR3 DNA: TGTGCCAGCAGCTCGGTAGAGAACACCGGGGAGCTGTTTTTT
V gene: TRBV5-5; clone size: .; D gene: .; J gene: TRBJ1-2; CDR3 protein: CASSLAGRSTF; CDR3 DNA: TGTGCCAGCAGCCTCGCGGGACGAAGCACCTTC
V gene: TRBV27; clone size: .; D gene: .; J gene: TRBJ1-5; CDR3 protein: CASSFLENQPQHF; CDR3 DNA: TGTGCCAGCAGTTTTCTGGAGAATCAGCCCCAGCATTTT
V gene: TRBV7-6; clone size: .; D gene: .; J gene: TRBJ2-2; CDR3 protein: CASSDTSSLQTNTGELFF; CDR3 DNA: TGTGCCAGCAGCGATACCTCCAGCCTACAGACGAACACCGGGGAGCTGTTTTTT
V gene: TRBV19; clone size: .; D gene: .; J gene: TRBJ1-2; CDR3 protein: CASSIVAVDGGYTF; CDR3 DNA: TGTGCCAGTAGTATAGTCGCGGTAGATGGTGGCTACACCTTC
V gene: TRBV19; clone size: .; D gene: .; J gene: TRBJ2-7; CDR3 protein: CASSGTYEQYF; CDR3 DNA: TGTGCCAGTAGCGGTACCTACGAGCAGTACTTC
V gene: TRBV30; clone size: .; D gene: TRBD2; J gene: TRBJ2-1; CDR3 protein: CAWSGLRTSGRNEQFF; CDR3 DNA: TGTGCCTGGAGTGGACTGCGGACTAGCGGGAGGAATGAGCAGTTCTTC
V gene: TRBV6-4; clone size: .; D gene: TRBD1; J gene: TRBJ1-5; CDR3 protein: CASSEQGLSNQPQHF; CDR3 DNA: TGTGCCAGCAGTGAACAGGGGCTTAGCAATCAGCCCCAGCATTTT
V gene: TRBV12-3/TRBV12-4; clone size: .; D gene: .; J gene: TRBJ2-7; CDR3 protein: CASSYLVGYEQYF; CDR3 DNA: TGTGCCAGCAGTTACCTAGTCGGGTACGAGCAGTACTTC
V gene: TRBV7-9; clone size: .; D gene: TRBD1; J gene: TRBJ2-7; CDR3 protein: CASSLQDRAAYEQYF; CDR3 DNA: TGTGCCAGCAGCTTACAGGACAGGGCGGCCTACGAGCAGTACTTC
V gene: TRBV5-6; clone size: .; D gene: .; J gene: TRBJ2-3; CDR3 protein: CASSGGSGSGADTQYF; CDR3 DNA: TGTGCCAGCAGCGGTGGATCGGGAAGTGGAGCAGATACGCAGTATTTT
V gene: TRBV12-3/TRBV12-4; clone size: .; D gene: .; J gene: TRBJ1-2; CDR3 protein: CASSTGQGYTF; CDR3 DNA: TGTGCCAGCAGTACCGGACAGGGCTACACCTTC
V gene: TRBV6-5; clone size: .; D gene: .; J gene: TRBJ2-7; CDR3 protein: CASSYSMEGYLEQYF; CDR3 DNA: TGTGCCAGCAGTTACTCCATGGAGGGGTATTTGGAGCAGTACTTC
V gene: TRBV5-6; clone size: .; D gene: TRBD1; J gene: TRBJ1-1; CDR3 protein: CASSLDDRAYTEAFF; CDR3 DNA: TGTGCCAGCAGCTTGGACGACAGGGCGTACACTGAAGCTTTCTTT
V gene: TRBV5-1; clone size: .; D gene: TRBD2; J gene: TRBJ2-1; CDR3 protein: CASSLDGGGHNEQFF; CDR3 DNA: TGCGCCAGCAGCTTGGATGGCGGGGGTCACAATGAGCAGTTCTTC
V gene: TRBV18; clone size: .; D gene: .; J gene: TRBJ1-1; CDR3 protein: CASSPGDPGGPEAFF; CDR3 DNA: TGTGCCAGCTCACCAGGGGATCCGGGGGGGCCTGAAGCTTTCTTT
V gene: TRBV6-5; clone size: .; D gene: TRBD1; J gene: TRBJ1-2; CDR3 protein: CASRTGTNYGYTF; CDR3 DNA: TGTGCCAGCAGGACAGGGACCAACTATGGCTACACCTTC